The 23 T cell receptor beta chains reported below all come from one sample, sequenced in a study of blood T cell repertoires in COVID-19 (dated by TCRdb to 2019 to 2021). Receptor libraries were prepared by the immunoSEQ multiplex PCR assay. The clones in this table, taken by TCRdb from immuneACCESS, are in-frame only. Not every clone is retained; where verified, under half of the shortfall comes from an unresolved V gene, and the cause of the rest is unknown. The sample contains around 300,000 clones, 70% to 90% of them found a single time. The ten largest clones capture approximately 11% of the sample. The source material was peripheral blood. The receptor source for this set is a woman aged 70-85 years with acute or convalescent COVID-19.

The chain is built from TRBV5-1 and TRBJ1-4; no clear D gene. Looked up from germline, CDR1 is SGHRS and CDR2 is YFSETQ. The CDR3 spans 14 residues. The V and J ends lost 0 bases and 4 bases respectively, with 7 bases between them. For the CDR3, the DNA is TGCGCCAGCAGCTTGGACTCTGGTAATGAAAAACTGTTTTTT. It specifies CASSLDSGNEKLFF. The full variable domain, completed using reference TRBV5-1 and TRBJ1-4, is KAGVTQTPRYLIKTRGQQVTLSCSPISGHRSVSWYQQTPGQGLQFLFEYFSETQRNKGNFPGRFSGRQFSNSRSEMNVSTLELGDSALYLCASSLDSGNEKLFFGSGTQLSVL.

This clone was counted only a few times. This chain connects TRBV10-1 to TRBJ1-1; no clear D. Trimming left V 8 bases short and J 2 bases short, with 15 bases between. Germline V gene sequence: CDR1 WNHNN, CDR2 SYGVQD (reference sequence). This CDR3 contains 14 residues. The CDR3 DNA is TGCGCCAGCGCCCGAGGGTCGCGAAACACTGAAGCTTTCTTT. Protein sequence: CASARGSRNTEAFF.

V is TRBV29-1 and J is TRBJ2-2, with unresolved D. The CDR3 consists of 13 residues. V was clipped by 7 bases and J by 6 bases, with 15 bases between them. Germline V lookup: CDR1 SQVTM, CDR2 ANQGSEA. CDR3 coding DNA: TGCAGCGCCCTGATTGAGGTGTCCGGGGAGCTGTTTTTT. This codes for CSALIEVSGELFF.

The genes are TRBV2 and TRBJ1-5; no reliable D call. Germline V gene sequence: CDR1 SNHLY, CDR2 FYNNEI. Trimming removed 0 bases at V and 4 bases at J, with 10 bases between. The CDR3 has 15 amino acids. CDR3 residues: CASSEAGARNQPQHF. CDR3 nucleotide sequence: TGTGCCAGCAGTGAAGCGGGAGCCCGAAATCAGCCCCAGCATTTT.

This chain connects TRBV5-1 to TRBJ2-3; possible D gene TRBD2, 5 bases. Germline CDR1 reads SGHRS; CDR2 reads YFSETQ. The CDR3 covers 17 residues. V was clipped by 0 bases and J by 0 bases, with 14 bases between them. CDR3 protein: CASSLAASGPSTDTQYF. For the CDR3, the DNA is TGCGCCAGCAGCTTGGCCGCCAGCGGACCTAGCACAGATACGCAGTATTTT. Combining the CDR3 with reference TRBV5-1 and TRBJ2-3 gives the whole variable domain KAGVTQTPRYLIKTRGQQVTLSCSPISGHRSVSWYQQTPGQGLQFLFEYFSETQRNKGNFPGRFSGRQFSNSRSEMNVSTLELGDSALYLCASSLAASGPSTDTQYFGPGTRLTVL.

The CDR3 DNA reads as TGTGCCAGCAGCTGGAATAGCGGGGGGCTTTACAATGAGCAGTTCTTC. Amino acids: CASSWNSGGLYNEQFF. This chain uses TRBV7-8 with TRBJ2-1, with TRBD2 matching over 10 bases. Germline CDR1 and CDR2: SGHVS and FQNEAQ. J gave up 4 bases and V 4 bases, and 7 bases lay outside the gene matches. The length of the CDR3 is 16 residues.

V and J are TRBV5-6 and TRBJ1-1; D remains ambiguous. Per the germline V gene, CDR1 is SGHDT and CDR2 is YYEEEE. V was cut by 3 bases and J by 4 bases, with 16 bases left in between. The CDR3 totals 15 residues. The CDR3 spells CASSSEEGWVTEAFF. DNA of the CDR3: TGTGCCAGCAGCTCAGAGGAGGGCTGGGTCACTGAAGCTTTCTTT.

The V gene is TRBV3-1 (or the pseudogene TRBV3-2), the J gene TRBJ2-7; D remains unclear. The CDR3 runs 13 residues. V lost 3 bases, J lost 0 bases, and 6 bases lay in between. Germline V lookup: CDR1 LGHDT, CDR2 YNNKEL (reference sequence). The CDR3 DNA is TGTGCCAGCAGCCAGAGAGGCTCCTACGAGCAGTACTTC. Encoded protein: CASSQRGSYEQYF.

Concerning this clone itself: Other DNA variants within this sample encode the same CDR3. The chain carries TRBV3-1 (or the pseudogene TRBV3-2) and TRBJ1-5; D gene uncertain. The V gene's germline CDR1 is LGHDT and CDR2 YNNKEL (reference sequence). The V end was cut by 4 bases, the J end by 6 bases, with 10 bases between. This CDR3 region has 13 residues. The CDR3 DNA sequence: TGTGCCAGCAGCCCCCCCGCGGGTCAGCCCCAGCATTTT. This translates into CASSPPAGQPQHF.

The chain uses TRBV18 and TRBJ2-5; 7 bases agree with TRBD1. The CDR3 consists of 14 residues. V trimming: 4 bases; J trimming: 5 bases; junction bases outside the gene matches: 7. Germline values: CDR1 KGHSH, CDR2 LQKENI. The CDR3 loop reads CASSQPGGSETQYF. For the CDR3, the DNA is TGTGCCAGCTCACAACCAGGGGGATCGGAGACCCAGTACTTC.

The V call is TRBV30, the J call TRBJ1-4; 7 bases line up with TRBD1. This CDR3 region has 15 residues. Looked up from germline, CDR1 is GTSNPN and CDR2 is SVGIG (reference sequence). V lost 5 bases and J lost 4; bases outside the gene matches: 10. The CDR3 DNA reads TGTGCCTGGGCTTGGGGGACAGACCTTAATGAAAAACTGTTTTTT. Translating it yields CAWAWGTDLNEKLFF.

The genes are TRBV19 and TRBJ1-1, with D perhaps matching TRBD1 (5 bases). Germline assignment: CDR1 LNHDA and CDR2 SQIVND (reference sequence). Deletions cut 5 bases from V and 3 bases from J, with 13 bases between. The CDR3 has 14 amino acids. The CDR3 nucleotides are TGTGCCAGTAGTGTTACGGGGGGGGACACTGAAGCTTTCTTT. It translates to CASSVTGGDTEAFF.

The V and J genes are TRBV5-5 and TRBJ1-5; D remains unclear. CDR1 is SGHKS, CDR2 YYEKEE, per germline (reference sequence). Trimming left V 0 bases short and J 7 bases short, with 8 bases between. CDR3 length: 13 amino acids. In nucleotides, the CDR3 is TGTGCCAGCAGCTTGGTGGTCACACAGCCCCAGCATTTT. Its protein is CASSLVVTQPQHF.

The chain joins TRBV18 to TRBJ1-1; the match to TRBD1 covers 7 bases. There are 12 residues in the CDR3. The germline CDR1 and CDR2 sequences are KGHSH and LQKENI. V shed 4 bases, J shed 7 bases, and the junction held 3 bases outside the gene matches. CDR3 loop: CASSLTGFEAFF. The CDR3 DNA reads TGTGCCAGCTCACTGACAGGGTTTGAAGCTTTCTTT.

This chain uses TRBV6-6 with TRBJ2-1; TRBD1 matches 7 bases. V shed 4 bases and J 7 bases; nucleotides not matched to a gene: 13. The CDR3 has 16 residues. Per the germline V gene, CDR1 is MNHNY and CDR2 is SVGAGI (reference sequence). The CDR3 bases are TGTGCCAGCAGTTTAAAGACAGGGTCAATCAGGAATGAGCAGTTCTTC. Its protein product is CASSLKTGSIRNEQFF.

The J gene is TRBJ2-3, the V gene TRBV5-5, with TRBD2 as a possible D gene (6 bases). V was clipped by 3 bases and J by 4 bases, with 15 bases between them. The V gene's germline CDR1 is SGHKS and CDR2 YYEKEE (reference sequence). The CDR3 runs 15 residues. CDR3 sequence: CASSSGPGVADTQYF. The DNA of the CDR3 is TGTGCCAGCAGCTCTGGACCGGGAGTTGCAGATACGCAGTATTTT.

The chain's CDR3 is CASSLRWQGASAFF. The CDR3 DNA reads TGTGCCAGCAGCTTACGGTGGCAGGGGGCTTCAGCTTTCTTT. The J gene is TRBJ1-1, the V gene TRBV7-9; 8 bases line up with TRBD1. The J segment lost 10 bases and the V segment lost 2 bases, leaving 9 bases of the junction unmatched. Germline CDR1 and CDR2: SEHNR and FQNEAQ (reference sequence). The CDR3 consists of 14 residues.

This clone occurred once. J is TRBJ2-3 and V is TRBV18; TRBD1 might be the D (5 bases). This CDR3 contains 15 residues. V was trimmed by 3 bases and J by 9 bases, leaving 19 bases between them. Germline loops: CDR1 KGHSH, CDR2 LQKENI. CDR3 sequence (DNA): TGTGCCAGCTCACCCAGGGAAGGGCTGGGTGAAACGCAGTATTTT. This translates into CASSPREGLGETQYF. Looking up the rest from reference TRBV18 and TRBJ2-3 gives the full variable domain: NAGVMQNPRHLVRRRGQEARLRCSPMKGHSHVYWYRQLPEEGLKFMVYLQKENIIDESGMPKERFSAEFPKEGPSILRIQQVVRGDSAAYFCASSPREGLGETQYFGPGTRLTVL.

The chain combines TRBV4-2 with TRBJ1-6, with D maybe TRBD1 (5 bases). Germline CDR1 LGHNA, CDR2 YNFKEQ. Trimming pared 6 bases from V and 10 bases from J, leaving 13 bases between. The CDR3 spans 13 residues. The CDR3 loop is CASSHSPGSPLHF. CDR3 nucleotides: TGTGCCAGCAGTCACTCCCCAGGGTCACCCCTCCACTTT.

CDR3 DNA sequence: TGTGCCAGCCGGGACAGGGGGTCGAGTAGCTATGGCTACACCTTC. The encoded protein is CASRDRGSSSYGYTF. The chain recombines TRBV19 with TRBJ1-2, with 11 bases lining up with TRBD1. Germline loops: CDR1 LNHDA, CDR2 SQIVND (reference sequence). The trim removed 9 bases at V and 4 bases at J, leaving 10 bases unmatched. The CDR3 is 15 amino acids.

The chain is built from TRBV5-5 and TRBJ1-2; no definite D call. The CDR3 sequence is 13 residues long. The germline V gene encodes CDR1 SGHKS and CDR2 YYEKEE (reference sequence). V was pared by 4 bases and J by 6 bases, with 13 bases between. The CDR3 DNA reads as TGTGCCAGCAGCCCCCGAATGTCAGATGGCTACACCTTC. This translates into CASSPRMSDGYTF.

The J gene is TRBJ2-7, the V gene TRBV18; the match to TRBD2 covers 7 bases. CDR3 length: 13 residues. Germline V gene lookup returns CDR1 KGHSH and CDR2 LQKENI. J gave up 6 bases and V 3 bases, and 5 bases lay outside the gene matches. The CDR3 region has the DNA TGTGCCAGCTCACCCCGGGAGGCCGGCGAGCAGTACTTC. Its translation: CASSPREAGEQYF.

The chain links TRBV10-2 to TRBJ2-7; the D is unclear. V was clipped by 6 bases and J by 3 bases, with 6 bases between them. The CDR3 runs 11 residues. CDR1 is WSHSY and CDR2 is SAAADI in the germline V gene. Written as DNA, the CDR3 is TGCGCCAGCAGCCCCCACTACGAGCAGTACTTC. This translates into CASSPHYEQYF.